This T cell receptor beta chain was documented in a study of T cell repertoires in cytomegalovirus infection. Study as a whole: Based on public TCR beta signatures, there were indications of CMV infection and of a matching HLA type.

Overall study findings and caveats: Cumulative frequency of public TCR beta families picked out carriers of CMV plus the relevant HLA. Clonotypes of TCR beta that were HLA-C-restricted and CMV-specific dominated the ex vivo response.

In TCRdb, the reads were re-called with MiXCR into one record per CDR3 protein. The sample includes nearly 700,000 distinct CDR3 sequences, roughly 36% of them seen just once. The germline V gene has CDR1 DFQATT and CDR2 SNEGSKA (reference sequence). Trimming pared 4 bases from V and 4 bases from J, leaving 13 bases between. This CDR3 region has 14 residues. In regard to this clonotype: The antigen is unknown.

The sequence was obtained from a human donor in good health (CMV status not recorded). Some clones in this sample may be carry-over from other donors' samples. The sequenced sample was cultured PBMCs, obtained from culture after CMV antigen stimulation. The rearrangement uses TRBV20-1 and TRBJ2-2, with D possibly matching TRBD2 (6 bases). The CDR3 DNA sequence: TGCAGTGCTAAGGTGACTAGGTCCACCGGGGAGCTGTTTTTT. It encodes CSAKVTRSTGELFF.